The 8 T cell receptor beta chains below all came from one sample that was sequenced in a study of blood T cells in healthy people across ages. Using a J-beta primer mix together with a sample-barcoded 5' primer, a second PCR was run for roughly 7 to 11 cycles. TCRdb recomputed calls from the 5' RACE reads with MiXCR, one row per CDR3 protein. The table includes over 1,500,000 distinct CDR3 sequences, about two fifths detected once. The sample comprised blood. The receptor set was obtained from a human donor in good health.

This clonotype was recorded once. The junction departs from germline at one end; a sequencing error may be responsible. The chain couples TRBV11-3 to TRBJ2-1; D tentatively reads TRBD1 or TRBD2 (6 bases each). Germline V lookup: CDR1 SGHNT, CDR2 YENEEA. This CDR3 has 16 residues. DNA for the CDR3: TGTGCCAGCAACTTAGATCAGGGGCTAGCGCACAATGAGCAGTTCTTC. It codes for CASNLDQGLAHNEQFF. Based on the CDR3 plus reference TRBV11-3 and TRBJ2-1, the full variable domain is EAGVVQSPRYKIIEKKQPVAFWCNPISGHNTLYWYLQNLGQGPELLIRYENEEAVDDSQLPKDRFSAERLKGVDSTLKIQPAELGDSAVYLCASNLDQGLAHNEQFFGPGTRLTVL.

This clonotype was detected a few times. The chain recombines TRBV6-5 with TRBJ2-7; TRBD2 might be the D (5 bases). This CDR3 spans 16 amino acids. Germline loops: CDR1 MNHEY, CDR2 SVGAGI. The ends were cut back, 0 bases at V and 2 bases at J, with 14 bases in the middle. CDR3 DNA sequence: TGTGCCAGCAGTTACTCGGTGCGGGTACTTACCTACGAGCAGTACTTC. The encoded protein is CASSYSVRVLTYEQYF.

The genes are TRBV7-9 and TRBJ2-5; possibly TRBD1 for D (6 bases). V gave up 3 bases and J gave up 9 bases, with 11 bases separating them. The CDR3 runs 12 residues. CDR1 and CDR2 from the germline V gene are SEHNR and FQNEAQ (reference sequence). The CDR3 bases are TGTGCCAGCAGCTTTAACCGACAGGCCCAGTACTTC. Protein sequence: CASSFNRQAQYF.

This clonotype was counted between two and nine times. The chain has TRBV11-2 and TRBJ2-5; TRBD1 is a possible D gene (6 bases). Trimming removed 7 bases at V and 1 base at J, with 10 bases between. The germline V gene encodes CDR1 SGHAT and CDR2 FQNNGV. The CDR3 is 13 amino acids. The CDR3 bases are TGTGCCAGCACCTCGACAGGCCAAGAGACCCAGTACTTC. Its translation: CASTSTGQETQYF. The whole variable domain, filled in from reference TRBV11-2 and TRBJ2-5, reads EAGVAQSPRYKIIEKRQSVAFWCNPISGHATLYWYQQILGQGPKLLIQFQNNGVVDDSQLPKDRFSAERLKGVDSTLKIQPAKLEDSAVYLCASTSTGQETQYFGPGTRLLVL.

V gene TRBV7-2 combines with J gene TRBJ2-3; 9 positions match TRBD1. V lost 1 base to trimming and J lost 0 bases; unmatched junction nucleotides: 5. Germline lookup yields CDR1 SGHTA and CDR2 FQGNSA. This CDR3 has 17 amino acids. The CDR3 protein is CASSLGRTGVSTDTQYF. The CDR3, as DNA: TGTGCCAGCAGCTTAGGCCGGACAGGGGTCAGCACAGATACGCAGTATTTT.

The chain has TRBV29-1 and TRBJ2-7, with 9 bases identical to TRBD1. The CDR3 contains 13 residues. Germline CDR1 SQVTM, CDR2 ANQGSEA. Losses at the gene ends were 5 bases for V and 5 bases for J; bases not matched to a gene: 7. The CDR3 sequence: CSVLGQGIHEQYF. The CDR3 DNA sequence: TGCAGCGTTCTGGGACAGGGTATCCACGAGCAGTACTTC.

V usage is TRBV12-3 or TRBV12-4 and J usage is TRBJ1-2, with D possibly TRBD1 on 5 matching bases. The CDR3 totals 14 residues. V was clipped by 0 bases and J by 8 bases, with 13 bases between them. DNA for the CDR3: TGTGCCAGCAGTTTAGCGGTGGGATGGGGCGGCTACACCTTC. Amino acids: CASSLAVGWGGYTF.

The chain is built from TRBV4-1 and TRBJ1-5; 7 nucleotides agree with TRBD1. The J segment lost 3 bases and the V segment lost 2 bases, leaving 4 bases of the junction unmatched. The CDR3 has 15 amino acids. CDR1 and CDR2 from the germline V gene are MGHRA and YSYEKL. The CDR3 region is CASSQKTGLNQPQHF. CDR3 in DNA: TGCGCCAGCAGCCAAAAGACAGGGCTCAATCAGCCCCAGCATTTT.